The present T cell receptor beta chain was sequenced within a study of cytomegalovirus exposure and HLA in healthy donors. Study-wide results and limits: As a later analysis showed, a missense DCLRE1C variant was linked to trimming of TCR beta V- and J-genes. Most TCRs appeared rarely, but some public TCRs recurred in many donors. In vitro experiments confirmed that a few CMV-associated chains were specific for CMV antigens. Later analysis indicated greater clonal expansion among HLA-associated TCR beta chains than among equally common other chains.

The PCR was carried out with 60 Vbeta primers and 13 Jbeta primers. TCRdb's copy holds only in-frame clones and misses some; the assay was immunoSEQ multiplex PCR. The sample lists roughly 150,000 clones; about 85% were seen once. Regarding this clone: Its antigen remains unidentified.

The ends lost 7 bases at V and 3 bases at J; junction bases unmatched: 4. The V gene's germline CDR1 is LNHDA and CDR2 SQIVND (reference sequence). This CDR3 has 14 amino acids. The sequencing input was PBMCs. The chain combines TRBV19 with TRBJ2-2, with TRBD2 matching over 8 bases. The TCR originated in a man aged 25-40 years in good health and CMV-seropositive. CDR3 protein: CASNNGGDTGELFF. For the CDR3, the DNA is TGTGCCAGTAACAACGGGGGGGACACCGGGGAGCTGTTTTTT.